The T cell receptor (beta chain) described here comes from a study of CD8+ T cells in alopecia areata. Overall study results and limits: Normal-skin resident alphabeta T cells also appear among scalp sample sequences. Researchers reported that TCR sharing among patients proved less clear than in mice, possibly HLA-linked. Lesional tissue from the scalp (especially in alopecia totalis/universalis) showed higher clonality than normal scalp.

The sequencing template was cDNA reverse transcribed from extracted RNA. Libraries were prepared by immunoSEQ multiplex PCR; TCRdb keeps only in-frame clonotypes and omits some of them. In the table there are about 110,000 clones, under 60% of which are singletons. A remark on this clone: What it recognizes is unknown.

The receptor was isolated from a human donor with alopecia areata. Sequencing was done on a sample of NKG2D-low CD8+ T cells sorted from blood.

The CDR3 DNA follows: TGTGCCAGCAGCCCCCGTTTCGAGCGGGAGAACACCGGGGAGCTGTTTTTT. As protein: CASSPRFERENTGELFF. V gene TRBV7-9 combines with J gene TRBJ2-2, with TRBD2 identical over 7 bases. In germline, CDR1 is SEHNR, CDR2 FQNEAQ (reference sequence). The length of the CDR3 is 17 residues. V shed 5 bases and J 1 base; nucleotides not matched to a gene: 10.